This TCR beta chain was retrieved from a study of cytomegalovirus exposure and HLA in healthy donors. Comment on this clone: No antigen is known for it.

Use of 60 Vbeta and 13 Jbeta primers characterized the PCR. Method: immunoSEQ multiplex PCR; TCRdb's copy keeps in-frame clones and lacks some. Counted here are some 120,000 clones, roughly three quarters occurring once; the ten biggest clones make up 3.5% to 4.5%. General study findings and limits: A later analysis found that most CMV-associated TCR beta chains appeared HLA-restricted. Earlier analysis yielded a pattern in which most TCR beta V segments were productive about 90% or about 30% of the time. As a later analysis revealed, the rate of TCR association differed by HLA locus, with DRB1 most and HLA-C fewest. Later analysis identified some 16,000 TCR beta sequences associated with HLA alleles, using a false discovery rate threshold of 0.05.

This CDR3 is 15 amino acids long. Per the germline V gene, CDR1 is MNHEY and CDR2 is SVGAGI. Trimming pared 6 bases from V and 7 bases from J, leaving 19 bases between. The sequence derives from a man aged 30 to 39 in good health and CMV-seropositive. Material: PBMCs. This chain connects TRBV6-5 to TRBJ2-1; D is perhaps TRBD2 (7 bases). The CDR3 sequence: CASRKQGGELNEQFF. CDR3 DNA: TGTGCCAGCAGAAAACAAGGGGGGGAACTAAATGAGCAGTTCTTC.